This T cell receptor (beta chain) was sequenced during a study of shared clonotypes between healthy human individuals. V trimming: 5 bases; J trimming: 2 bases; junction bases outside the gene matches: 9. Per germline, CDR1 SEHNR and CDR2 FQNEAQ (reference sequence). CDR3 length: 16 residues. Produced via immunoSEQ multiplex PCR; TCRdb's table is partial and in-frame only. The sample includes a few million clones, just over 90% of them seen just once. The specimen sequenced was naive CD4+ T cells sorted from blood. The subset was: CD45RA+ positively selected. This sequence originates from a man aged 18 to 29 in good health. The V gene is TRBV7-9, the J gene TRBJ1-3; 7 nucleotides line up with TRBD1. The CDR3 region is CASSIYADRAGNTIYF. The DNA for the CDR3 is TGTGCCAGCAGCATCTACGCCGACAGGGCTGGAAACACCATATATTTT.